The sample holds a few counts of the clone carrying this T cell receptor beta chain. The antigen remains unidentified. Other DNA sequences in the same sample also yield this CDR3. This record belongs to a study of beta chain features in type 1 diabetes. Overall study findings and caveats: Sampled from patients, naive, central memory and Treg TCRB repertoires appeared more similar than those sampled from healthy donors. TCRB CDR3s from Type 1 diabetes patients were moderately but significantly shorter in all four CD4+ subsets.

V lost 6 bases and J lost 0; bases outside the gene matches: 4. The CDR3 consists of 15 residues. Per the germline V gene, CDR1 is SEHNR and CDR2 is FQNEAQ (reference sequence). In all sorted populations, purity surpassed 95%. Sequenced material consisted of expressed TCRB transcripts (all of the isolated RNA was reverse transcribed). Reads from naive, central memory and regulatory T cell samples averaged roughly 3.6 million. The table came from immunoSEQ multiplex PCR; TCRdb's copy has only in-frame clones and leaves some out. The sample lists 310,000 or so clones, about 15% seen once, with less than 0.02% in the top ten.

The source material was naive CD4+ T cells from blood. The source of this sequence is a young man with type 1 diabetes. The V gene is TRBV7-9, the J gene TRBJ2-1; 8 positions match TRBD2. The CDR3 DNA is TGTGCCAGCAGTACCGGGACTAGCTCCTACAATGAGCAGTTCTTC. Residues: CASSTGTSSYNEQFF. Based on the CDR3 plus reference TRBV7-9 and TRBJ2-1, the full variable domain is DTGVSQNPRHKITKRGQNVTFRCDPISEHNRLYWYRQTLGQGPEFLTYFQNEAQLEKSRLLSDRFSAERPKGSFSTLEIQRTEQGDSAMYLCASSTGTSSYNEQFFGPGTRLTVL.